Here is one T cell receptor (beta chain) with its context. This clonotype was counted ten times or more. Its antigen remains undetermined. Qualities for individual bases were not recorded, and no much larger clone is one base off. Taken from the germline V gene (reference sequence), the CDR1 and CDR2 loops are LGHDT and YNNKEL. Trimming costs V 1 base and J 4 bases, and their ends lie 4 bases apart. Taken from cysteine to phenylalanine, the CDR3 has 13 residues. Only the CDR3 part of the read is kept: 39 bases, read in frame from the first base. The library came from PCR. The data were produced on an Illumina HiSeq 2500. Molecular barcoding was employed in the preparation of TCR libraries, with unique molecular identifiers being used to normalize TCRbeta repertoire quantification. TCRdb reprocessed the public reads (quality trimming at Q25 with fastp, clone calling with MiXCR) and kept in-frame beta chains. CDR3 protein sequences are deduplicated, and each keeps its most common genes and DNA. The sample table holds 150,000 to 250,000 distinct CDR3 sequences, of which roughly 15% were seen once. About 13% of the sample rests with the top ten.

These data belong to a study of T-cell reconstitution after alpha-beta-depleted transplantation in children (dated by TCRdb to 2016 to 2018). In the study overall: The study quantitatively tracked T-cell immune reconstitution after TCRalphabeta/CD19-depleted allogeneic hematopoietic cell transplantation in children using TCR repertoire profiling.

The clonotype originates from a human donor who donated a stem cell graft to a child with acute lymphoblastic leukemia. The material sequenced was PBMCs from the stem cell graft donor, taken from the stem cell graft. The chain couples TRBV3-1 to TRBJ1-4; no D segment can be confidently identified. The CDR3 is CASSQGINEKLFF. The sequence in DNA is TGTGCCAGCAGCCAAGGAATTAATGAAAAACTGTTTTTT.